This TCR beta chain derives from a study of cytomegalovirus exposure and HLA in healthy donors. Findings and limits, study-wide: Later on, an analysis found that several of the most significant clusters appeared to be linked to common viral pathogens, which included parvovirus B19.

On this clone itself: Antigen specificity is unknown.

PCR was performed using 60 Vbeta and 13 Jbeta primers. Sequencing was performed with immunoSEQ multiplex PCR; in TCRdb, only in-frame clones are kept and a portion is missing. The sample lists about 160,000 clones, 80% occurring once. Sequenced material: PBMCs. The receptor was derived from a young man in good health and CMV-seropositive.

CDR3 in amino acids: CASSQGRQVPYEQYF. For the CDR3, the DNA is TGCGCCAGCAGCCAAGGAAGGCAGGTTCCCTACGAGCAGTACTTC. This chain uses TRBV4-3 with TRBJ2-7; D gene unclear. This CDR3 spans 15 amino acids. The V gene's germline CDR1 is LGHNA and CDR2 YSLEER. The V and J ends lost 1 base and 2 bases respectively, with 12 bases between them.